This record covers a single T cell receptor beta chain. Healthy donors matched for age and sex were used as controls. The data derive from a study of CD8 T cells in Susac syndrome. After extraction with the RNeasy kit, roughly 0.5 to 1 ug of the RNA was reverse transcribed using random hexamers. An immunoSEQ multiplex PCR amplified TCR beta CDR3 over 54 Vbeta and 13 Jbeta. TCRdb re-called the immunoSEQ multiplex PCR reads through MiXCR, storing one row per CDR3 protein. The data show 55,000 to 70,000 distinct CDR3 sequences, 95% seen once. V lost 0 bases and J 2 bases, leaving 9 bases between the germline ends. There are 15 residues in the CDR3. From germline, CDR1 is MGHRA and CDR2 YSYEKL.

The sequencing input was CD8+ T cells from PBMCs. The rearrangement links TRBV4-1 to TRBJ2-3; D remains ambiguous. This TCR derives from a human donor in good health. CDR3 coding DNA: TGCGCCAGCAGCCAAGAGAGCCTTATCACAGATACGCAGTATTTT. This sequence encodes CASSQESLITDTQYF.